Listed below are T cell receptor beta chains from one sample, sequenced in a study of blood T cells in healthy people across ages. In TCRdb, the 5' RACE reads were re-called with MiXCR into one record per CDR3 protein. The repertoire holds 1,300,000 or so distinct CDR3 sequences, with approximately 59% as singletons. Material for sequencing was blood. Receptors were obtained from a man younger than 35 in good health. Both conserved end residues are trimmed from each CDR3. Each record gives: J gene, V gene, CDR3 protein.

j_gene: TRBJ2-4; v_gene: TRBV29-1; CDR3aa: SAGTGGLRAAKNIQY
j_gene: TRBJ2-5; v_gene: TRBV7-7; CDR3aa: ASSLTAATSGFKGTQY
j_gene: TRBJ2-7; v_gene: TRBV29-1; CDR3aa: SVVGKAGEQY
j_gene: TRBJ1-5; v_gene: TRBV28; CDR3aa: ASSDREEGNQPQH
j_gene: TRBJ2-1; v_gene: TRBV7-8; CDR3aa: ASSLEAGGPREQF
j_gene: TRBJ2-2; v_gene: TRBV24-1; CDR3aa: ATSESPGQGTGELF
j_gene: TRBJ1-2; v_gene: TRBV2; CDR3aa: ASRESLAGDYGYT
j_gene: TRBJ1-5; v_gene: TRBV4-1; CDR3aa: ASSPLPNQPQH
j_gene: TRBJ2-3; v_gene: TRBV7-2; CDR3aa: ASSLGGGQTDTQY
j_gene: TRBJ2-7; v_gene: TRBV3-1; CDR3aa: ASSQGGGIFYEQY
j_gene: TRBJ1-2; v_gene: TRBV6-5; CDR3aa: ASSPTGWTGYT
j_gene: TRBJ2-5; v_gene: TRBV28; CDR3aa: ASSTPGTSEEETQY
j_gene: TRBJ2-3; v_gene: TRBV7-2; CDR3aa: ASSLGDRVADTQY
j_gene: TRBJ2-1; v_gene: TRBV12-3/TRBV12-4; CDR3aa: ASSALGGTGTSASNEQF
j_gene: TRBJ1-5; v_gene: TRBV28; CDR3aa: ASSLIPPDTNQPQH
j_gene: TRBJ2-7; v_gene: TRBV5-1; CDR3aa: ASSQTPGLLEQY